Shown below are 4 T cell receptor beta chains from a single sample sequenced in a study of blood T cells in healthy people across ages (dated by TCRdb to 2013 to 2016). The method behind the library was 5' RACE. Sequencing was carried out with an Illumina HiSeq 2500. The second PCR ran for about 7 to 11 cycles and used a J-beta primer mix along with a sample-barcoded 5' primer. The public reads were run again by TCRdb, first through fastp at Q25 and then through MiXCR, and only productive beta chains were kept. Rows with a matching CDR3 protein are joined into one entry that keeps the most common DNA and genes. The sample records around 990,000 distinct CDR3 sequences, about 23% of which are singletons. Around 0.75% of the sample goes to the ten largest clones. This sample also belongs to another study, concerning T cells of mothers and their children.

The material sequenced was blood. The receptors shown here come from a girl aged 2 to 10 in good health.

The V and J genes are TRBV7-9 and TRBJ1-5, with D possibly TRBD1 on 5 matching bases. V was shortened by 1 base and J by 4 bases, with 23 bases between the two germline ends. CDR3 length: 19 residues. The germline V gene has CDR1 SEHNR and CDR2 FQNEAQ (reference sequence). In nucleotides, the CDR3 is TGTGCCAGCAGCTTAGGAAGGTTGCGAGGAGGGGAGGATAATCAGCCCCAGCATTTT. Protein sequence: CASSLGRLRGGEDNQPQHF.

For the CDR3, the DNA is TGTGCCAGCAGTTTGCAGGGATTCCGAGAGACCCAGTACTTC. It yields the protein CASSLQGFRETQYF. The chain recombines TRBV5-6 with TRBJ2-5; possibly TRBD1 for D (5 bases). This CDR3 region has 14 residues. V was pared by 5 bases and J by 4 bases, with 15 bases between. In germline, CDR1 is SGHDT, CDR2 YYEEEE.

The rearrangement joins TRBV9 to TRBJ2-3; D is unclear. Germline CDR1 is SGDLS and CDR2 is YYNGEE. V shed 3 bases and J shed 2 bases, with 10 bases lying between them. The CDR3 spans 14 residues. The CDR3 region is CASSGRHSTDTQYF. The CDR3 DNA is TGTGCCAGCAGCGGAAGACACTCCACAGATACGCAGTATTTT.

The CDR3 protein is CSARLRDRDYNEQFF. The CDR3, as DNA: TGCAGTGCTAGACTCCGGGACAGGGACTACAATGAGCAGTTCTTC. The chain is built from TRBV20-1 and TRBJ2-1, with 9 bases matching TRBD1. Germline CDR1 and CDR2: DFQATT and SNEGSKA (reference sequence). With 2 bases clipped from V and 3 bases from J, the junction kept 5 bases outside the gene matches. This CDR3 has 15 amino acids.